The clone carrying this T cell receptor (beta chain) was detected only a few times. For TCRbeta, the library was prepared with unique molecular identifiers. Using its own MiXCR run on the PCR reads, TCRdb lists one record per CDR3 protein. This sample has about 610,000 distinct CDR3 sequences, with roughly a tenth found just once. This record belongs to a study of T-cell reconstitution after alpha-beta-depleted transplantation in children. The sample in question was PBMCs from the stem cell graft donor, obtained from the stem cell graft. This clonotype was sampled from a human donor who donated a stem cell graft to a child with acute myeloid leukemia.

The chain's CDR3 is CASSYPALSGANVLTF. The CDR3 DNA reads as TGTGCCAGCAGTTACCCGGCGTTATCTGGGGCCAACGTCCTGACTTTC. The V call is TRBV6-2 or TRBV6-3, the J call TRBJ2-6, with unresolved D. V dropped 2 bases and J dropped 1 base, with 9 bases sitting between them. Per the germline V gene, CDR1 is MNHEY and CDR2 is SVGEGT. This CDR3 is 16 amino acids long.